Each of the 7 T cell receptor beta chains below was sequenced from the same sample in a study of human T cells and chemical hapten exposure. Described time point: patch test 1, 2 weeks after DPC sensitization. Described treatment: therapeutic diphenylcyclopropenone sensitization with weekly scalp DPC. TCRdb ran MiXCR on the RACE reads and lists one entry per CDR3 protein. The sample contains about 360,000 distinct CDR3 sequences, about 4.4% of which appear only once. The starting material was whole blood, obtained in connection with sensitization to the hapten diphenylcyclopropenone (DPC). Every receptor here comes from a woman aged 45-60 years with alopecia areata. Some clones in this sample may be carry-over from other donors' samples.

In its sample, this clonotype was seen many times. The chain employs TRBV6-5 and TRBJ2-7, with D uncertain. This CDR3 spans 14 amino acids. Per the germline V gene, CDR1 is MNHEY and CDR2 is SVGAGI. V dropped 2 bases and J dropped 2 bases, with 10 bases sitting between them. In DNA form, the CDR3 reads TGTGCCAGCAGTTACGATCAGTTAGCCTACGAGCAGTACTTC. Translation: CASSYDQLAYEQYF.

This clonotype was detected many times. V usage is TRBV10-3 and J usage is TRBJ2-1, with TRBD1 as a possible D gene (6 bases). The CDR3 contains 13 residues. Trimming cost V 6 bases and J 0 bases, with 6 bases left between them. CDR1 and CDR2 (germline): ENHRY, SYGVKD. Here the CDR3 reads CAIRGGSYNEQFF. The CDR3 bases are TGTGCCATCAGAGGGGGCTCCTACAATGAGCAGTTCTTC.

This clonotype was counted at least ten times. The chain uses TRBV7-9 and TRBJ2-1, with TRBD2 as a possible D gene (6 bases). Trimming pared 4 bases from V and 7 bases from J, leaving 11 bases between. The germline V gene encodes CDR1 SEHNR and CDR2 FQNEAQ (reference sequence). The CDR3 is 13 residues long. Written as DNA, the CDR3 is TGTGCCAGCAGCTGGGACTCTGATAATGAGCAGTTCTTC. It encodes CASSWDSDNEQFF. The full variable domain, with the rest looked up from reference TRBV7-9 and TRBJ2-1, is DTGVSQNPRHKITKRGQNVTFRCDPISEHNRLYWYRQTLGQGPEFLTYFQNEAQLEKSRLLSDRFSAERPKGSFSTLEIQRTEQGDSAMYLCASSWDSDNEQFFGPGTRLTVL.

This clonotype was counted between two and nine times. This sequence joins TRBV9 and TRBJ2-2; 9 bases are a match to TRBD1. V shed 5 bases, J shed 5 bases, and the junction held 7 bases outside the gene matches. Germline V gene data show CDR1 as SGDLS and CDR2 as YYNGEE. The CDR3 length is 15 residues. The CDR3 region has the DNA TGTGCCAGCAGTTGGACAGGGGAAAAAACCGGGGAGCTGTTTTTT. It translates to CASSWTGEKTGELFF.

This clonotype was counted many times. This sequence joins TRBV6-4 and TRBJ1-1; unclear D gene. Germline loops: CDR1 MRHNA, CDR2 SNTAGT. Trimming removed 5 bases from V and 5 bases from J, with 15 bases in between. This CDR3 contains 14 residues. The CDR3 DNA sequence: TGTGCCAGCAGTCCCACAGTAACGGGGACTGAAGCTTTCTTT. Translating gives CASSPTVTGTEAFF.

The J gene is TRBJ2-3, the V gene TRBV24-1, with D unresolved. Per germline, CDR1 KGHDR and CDR2 SFDVKD. The V end lost 3 bases, the J end lost 7 bases, and 7 bases lay between the germline ends. The CDR3 extends over 12 amino acids. The CDR3 nucleotides read TGTGCCACCAGTGATACAGACAATACGCAGTATTTT. Its protein product is CATSDTDNTQYF.

This clonotype was seen a handful of times. V and J are TRBV5-1 and TRBJ1-4; D is unclear. CDR3 length: 14 residues. V was clipped by 2 bases and J by 0 bases, with 5 bases between them. Germline V CDR1 and CDR2: SGHRS, YFSETQ. CDR3 nucleotide sequence: TGCGCCAGCAGCTTCTCCGCAACTAATGAAAAACTGTTTTTT. This gives the protein CASSFSATNEKLFF.